The rows below give T cell receptor beta chains drawn from one sample of a study of a mutant IDH1 vaccine in newly diagnosed glioma. These receptors have no known antigen. The repertoire was sequenced with immunoSEQ multiplex PCR; TCRdb's copy has only in-frame clones and lacks some. The sample holds tens of thousands of clones, 81% seen once. Sample: PBMCs, taken from a glioma patient whose treatment included an IDH1 peptide vaccine. The source is a woman in her thirties or forties with glioma. Some clones in this sample may be carry-over from other donors' samples. The CDR3 runs from the conserved cysteine through the conserved F or W. D genes are given only for firm matches. Size is omitted from some rows. Given values are once, few, many or a class for expanded clones.

>TRBJ1-1|TRBD1|TRBV27|-
TGTGCCAGCAGTCCGTCGACAGGGGAGAGGAACACTGAAGCTTTCTTT
CASSPSTGERNTEAFF
>TRBJ2-5|-|TRBV6-5|-
TGTGCCAGCAGAACAGGACTGGGCCCGCGGGAGACCCAGTACTTC
CASRTGLGPRETQYF
>TRBJ1-1|-|TRBV30|few
TGTGCCTGGAGGAAAGACAGGCTAGCTTTCTTT
CAWRKDRLAFF
>TRBJ1-2|-|TRBV4-1|-
TGCGCCAGCAGCCAGCCGGGAACAGCCTATGGCTACACCTTC
CASSQPGTAYGYTF
>TRBJ1-4|-|TRBV30|few
TGTGCCTGGAGCGCCTTCGGGTTTGAAAAACTGTTTTTT
CAWSAFGFEKLFF
>TRBJ1-2|-|TRBV5-1|-
TGCGCCAGCAACTCTGGACAAGGCGACTATGGCTACACCTTC
CASNSGQGDYGYTF
>TRBJ2-7|-|TRBV7-8|-
TGTGCCAGCAGCTTAAACATACACTACGAGCAGTACTTC
CASSLNIHYEQYF
>TRBJ2-3|-|TRBV2|-
TGTGCCAGCGATGGACAGACTACAGATACGCAGTATTTT
CASDGQTTDTQYF
>TRBJ1-2|-|TRBV30|-
TGTGCCTGGAGTCGTAATTATGGCTACACCTTC
CAWSRNYGYTF
>TRBJ2-3|TRBD2|TRBV6-6|once
TGTGCCAGCAGCTTCCCGGGACTAGCGGGGGGGGATACGCAGTATTTT
CASSFPGLAGGDTQYF
>TRBJ1-5|-|TRBV6-5|-
TGTGCCAGCAGTTACGCGGCGGGCAATCAGCCCCAGCATTTT
CASSYAAGNQPQHF
>TRBJ2-2|-|TRBV10-1|-
TGCGCCAGCAGTGAGTCTTGGGCGAACACCGGGGAGCTGTTTTTT
CASSESWANTGELFF
>TRBJ2-1|-|TRBV12-5|-
TGTGCTAGTGGGACAGGGGCGGGGGTGTACAATGAGCAGTTCTTC
CASGTGAGVYNEQFF
>TRBJ1-3|TRBD1|TRBV15|-
TGTGCCACCAGCAGAGCCGGGACAGTTTTGAGAAACACCATATATTTT
CATSRAGTVLRNTIYF
>TRBJ1-6|-|TRBV4-1|-
TGCGCCAGCAGCCAAGAAATCCGTCCCAAGGATCCCCTCCACTTT
CASSQEIRPKDPLHF
>TRBJ1-2|-|TRBV19|-
TGTGCCAGTAGGCTACAGAACTATGGCTACACCTTC
CASRLQNYGYTF
>TRBJ2-5|-|TRBV29-1|-
TGCAGCGTTCACCCGGGGGTTGGGGACTCAGAGACCCAGTACTTC
CSVHPGVGDSETQYF
>TRBJ1-4|-|TRBV2|-
TGTGCCGCCAGCAGACGCAACAGCCCTAATGAAAAACTGTTTTTT
CAASRRNSPNEKLFF
>TRBJ2-1|TRBD1|TRBV10-3|-
TGTGCCATCAGTGAGTATAGACAGGGGGCGTTGAATGAGCAGTTCTTC
CAISEYRQGALNEQFF
>TRBJ2-5|TRBD2|TRBV6-6|-
TGTGCCAGCACCCTAAGGGCTAGCGGGGGGGAGACCCAGTACTTC
CASTLRASGGETQYF
>TRBJ1-2|-|TRBV4-3|-
TGCGCCAGCAGCCAAGAGGGCAGGGGTGACTATGGCTACACCTTC
CASSQEGRGDYGYTF
>TRBJ2-3|TRBD2|TRBV18|once
TGTGCCAGCTCACCAAACGCGGGGGGGCCCACAGATACGCAGTATTTT
CASSPNAGGPTDTQYF
>TRBJ2-3|TRBD2|TRBV5-1|-
TGCGCCAGCAGCTTCAGGAGCGGGGGGCCGGGGATGGATACGCAGTATTTT
CASSFRSGGPGMDTQYF
>TRBJ2-7|-|TRBV2|few
TGTGCCAGCAGTGACTTGGGCTACGAGCAGTACTTC
CASSDLGYEQYF
>TRBJ1-1|-|TRBV10-3|-
TGTGCCGCTTCAGGGGTAGACACTGAAGCTTTCTTT
CAASGVDTEAFF
>TRBJ2-5|TRBD2|TRBV6-6|-
TGTGCCAGCGGGCGGGGGTTGGGGGAGACCCAGTACTTC
CASGRGLGETQYF
>TRBJ1-5|-|TRBV10-3|-
TGTGCCATCAGGGGGGGGCTTAATCAGCCCCAGCATTTT
CAIRGGLNQPQHF
>TRBJ1-4|-|TRBV30|few
TGTGCCTGGAGTGGAGGGGGACTGCATGAAAAACTGTTTTTT
CAWSGGGLHEKLFF
>TRBJ1-5|-|TRBV13|-
TGTGCCAGCAGCCAGAGGGGGGATCAGCCCCAGCATTTT
CASSQRGDQPQHF
>TRBJ1-1|-|TRBV14|-
TGTGCCAGCAGCCAAGTCCGGGGGGAGAACACTGAAGCTTTCTTT
CASSQVRGENTEAFF
>TRBJ1-6|-|TRBV5-3|-
TGTGCCGTACCTACCAAGGTGGATTCACCCCTCCACTTT
CAVPTKVDSPLHF
>TRBJ2-1|-|TRBV6-5|-
TGTGCCAGCAGGCCGGGCGGAAACAATGAGCAGTTCTTC
CASRPGGNNEQFF
>TRBJ1-1|TRBD1|TRBV25-1|few
TGTGCCAGCAGTGCAGGGACAGACAACACTGAAGCTTTCTTT
CASSAGTDNTEAFF
>TRBJ2-7|-|TRBV15|once
TGTGCCACCAGCAGAAACCGGGGGCGCGAGCAGTACTTC
CATSRNRGREQYF
>TRBJ2-1|TRBD2|TRBV5-6|-
TGTGCCAGCAGCATCTTAGCGGGGGGGGGTTCCTACAATGAGCAGTTCTTC
CASSILAGGGSYNEQFF
>TRBJ1-2|-|TRBV6-5|-
TGTGCCAGCAGGACCTCCGGTGCTAACTATGGCTACACCTTC
CASRTSGANYGYTF
>TRBJ1-1|-|TRBV14|-
TGTGCCAGCAGCTTCGGGCGGAACACTGAAGCTTTCTTT
CASSFGRNTEAFF
>TRBJ2-3|TRBD2|TRBV6-4|-
TGTGCCAGCAGTCCGTCTAGCGGTTCCGGCACAGATACGCAGTATTTT
CASSPSSGSGTDTQYF
>TRBJ1-1|-|TRBV5-6|-
TGTGCCAGCAGACTGACGGGCCCCAACACTGAAGCTTTCTTT
CASRLTGPNTEAFF
>TRBJ1-1|-|TRBV7-9|-
TGTGCCAGCGGGGCGTGGAACACTGAAGCTTTCTTT
CASGAWNTEAFF
>TRBJ2-7|TRBD1|TRBV7-3|-
TGTGCCAGCAGCCCCCAGGGGGCGGGCGAGCAGTACTTC
CASSPQGAGEQYF
>TRBJ1-1|-|TRBV5-1|-
TGCGCCAGCAGCTCTATATCGGGGGGGAACACTGAAGCTTTCTTT
CASSSISGGNTEAFF
>TRBJ2-5|TRBD1|TRBV11-2|-
TGTGCCAGCGTCCAGGGGGCGCGGGTTAGAGAGACCCAGTACTTC
CASVQGARVRETQYF
>TRBJ2-5|TRBD1|TRBV27|-
TGTGCCAGCAGTCTGTGGACAGGAGAGACCCAGTACTTC
CASSLWTGETQYF
>TRBJ1-1|-|TRBV5-6|once
TGTGCCAGCACCCCCCGGCCCTCGAACACTGAAGCTTTCTTT
CASTPRPSNTEAFF
>TRBJ2-2|-|TRBV2|-
TGTGCCAGCAAAAGGGGCGAGAACACCGGGGAGCTGTTTTTT
CASKRGENTGELFF
>TRBJ1-6|-|TRBV4-3|once
TGCGCCAGCAGCCACCGCGGGAGTTCACCCCTCCACTTT
CASSHRGSSPLHF
>TRBJ2-2|-|TRBV27|-
TGTGCCAGCTATGTTACTAGTTACACCGGGGAGCTGTTTTTT
CASYVTSYTGELFF
>TRBJ1-5|-|TRBV4-1|-
TGCGCCAGCAGCCAAGCATCCCACCAGCCCCAGCATTTT
CASSQASHQPQHF